This passage covers 32 T cell receptor beta chains from one sample sequenced in a study of patients and donors after allogeneic stem cell transplantation. TCRdb re-analysed the RT-PCR reads in MiXCR, keeping a single row per CDR3 protein. Among some 200,000 distinct CDR3 sequences listed, roughly two fifths were seen once. The sample consisted of blood, either unsorted or a sorted T cell fraction (not recorded which). These TCRs come from a human donor who was either an allogeneic HSCT recipient or a stem cell or donor lymphocyte infusion donor (not recorded which). It is not recorded whose cells these are; they may come from a transplant donor.

The gene calls are TRBV5-6 and TRBJ2-5, with 9 bases fitting TRBD2. The germline CDR1 and CDR2 sequences are SGHDT and YYEEEE. J gave up 5 bases and V 4 bases, and 6 bases lay outside the gene matches. This CDR3 is 14 amino acids long. In DNA, the CDR3 is TGTGCCAGCAGCCCGCTGCGGGAGGGGGAGACCCAGTACTTC. As protein: CASSPLREGETQYF.

This clonotype was observed a few times. CDR3 residues: CASSPLWGSLEPQHF. The DNA of the CDR3 is TGTGCCAGCAGTCCCCTGTGGGGGAGCTTGGAGCCCCAGCATTTT. The J gene is TRBJ1-5, the V gene TRBV28, with D perhaps TRBD1 (5 bases). The V and J ends lost 5 bases and 8 bases respectively, with 19 bases between them. CDR1 MDHEN and CDR2 SYDVKM come from the germline V gene. This CDR3 region has 15 residues.

The gene calls are TRBV7-3 and TRBJ1-1; D gene ambiguous. The CDR3 is 15 residues long. The germline gives CDR1 SGHTA, CDR2 FQGTGA. V was clipped by 2 bases and J by 1 base, with 11 bases between them. CDR3 in DNA: TGTGCCAGCAGCTTAGAGGGTTTTAGGAACACTGAAGCTTTCTTT. Protein: CASSLEGFRNTEAFF.

In its sample, this clonotype was seen a few times. The chain carries TRBV30 and TRBJ1-1, with a possible D match to TRBD1 (6 bases). Germline-derived CDR1 and CDR2 are GTSNPN and SVGIG (reference sequence). The length of the CDR3 is 14 residues. The germline V and J ends were trimmed by 1 base and 3 bases, with 12 bases remaining between them. The CDR3 DNA sequence: TGTGCCTGGAGTGGAAAGGACAGCTACACTGAAGCTTTCTTT. Translation: CAWSGKDSYTEAFF.

The chain couples TRBV7-3 to TRBJ1-1; the D is unclear. V lost 2 bases to trimming and J lost 1 base, with 8 bases between them. CDR1 is SGHTA, CDR2 FQGTGA, per germline. The CDR3 is 14 amino acids. The CDR3 sequence: CASSLSGKNTEAFF. Written as DNA, the CDR3 is TGTGCCAGCAGCTTATCCGGGAAGAACACTGAAGCTTTCTTT.

In this sample, this clonotype turned up many times. This chain uses TRBV5-1 with TRBJ1-1; TRBD1 is a possible D gene (5 bases). Germline values: CDR1 SGHRS, CDR2 YFSETQ. V lost 0 bases to trimming and J lost 4 bases, with 13 bases between them. The CDR3 covers 15 residues. Here the CDR3 reads CASSLDPGPGTEAFF. The CDR3 DNA sequence: TGCGCCAGCAGCTTGGATCCGGGGCCGGGCACTGAAGCTTTCTTT.

The genes are TRBV5-1 and TRBJ2-7; D unresolved. Trimming took 0 bases from V and 4 from J, leaving 11 bases between them. The CDR3 covers 14 residues. Germline V gene lookup returns CDR1 SGHRS and CDR2 YFSETQ. The CDR3 bases are TGCGCCAGCAGCTTGGAAGGGAACGGTTACGAGCAGTACTTC. This translates into CASSLEGNGYEQYF.

The J gene is TRBJ1-2, the V gene TRBV4-3, with a possible D match to TRBD1 (5 bases). Per germline, CDR1 LGHNA and CDR2 YSLEER. V dropped 0 bases and J dropped 3 bases, with 11 bases sitting between them. The CDR3 totals 15 residues. The CDR3 sequence: CASSQDQTDYYGYTF. In DNA form, the CDR3 reads TGCGCCAGCAGCCAAGATCAGACAGACTACTATGGCTACACCTTC.

The V and J genes are TRBV27 and TRBJ2-3, with a possible D match to TRBD2 (6 bases). From germline, CDR1 is MNHEY and CDR2 SMNVEV (reference sequence). V gave up 6 bases and J gave up 3 bases, with 16 bases separating them. The CDR3 is made up of 15 amino acids. CDR3 sequence (DNA): TGTGCCAGCAGGTCCCCGGGAGTGGGGACAGATACGCAGTATTTT. Its translation: CASRSPGVGTDTQYF.

The chain recombines TRBV27 with TRBJ1-2; D remains unclear. Germline lookup yields CDR1 MNHEY and CDR2 SMNVEV (reference sequence). The CDR3 covers 15 residues. Trimming took off 2 bases at V and 8 bases at J, with 18 bases between the two ends. The CDR3 reads CASSLSKVSVLGYTF. The CDR3 DNA is TGTGCCAGCAGTTTAAGTAAGGTCTCGGTCCTGGGCTACACCTTC.

This clonotype was found a few times. The chain uses TRBV29-1 and TRBJ1-4, with D possibly being TRBD1 (5 bases). The CDR3 covers 13 residues. V was clipped by 5 bases and J by 0 bases, with 7 bases between them. Germline CDR1 reads SQVTM; CDR2 reads ANQGSEA. DNA of the CDR3: TGCAGCGTTCGGGGGGCAACTAATGAAAAACTGTTTTTT. This gives the protein CSVRGATNEKLFF.

A few counts support this clonotype. The rearrangement joins TRBV3-1 to TRBJ2-3; D unclear. Looked up from germline, CDR1 is LGHDT and CDR2 is YNNKEL (reference sequence). Between the trimmed V and J ends, which lost 4 bases and 3 bases, there was a span of 11 bases. This CDR3 region has 14 residues. CDR3 residues: CASSLIPSTDTQYF. The CDR3 DNA follows: TGTGCCAGCAGCCTTATACCCAGTACAGATACGCAGTATTTT.

This chain uses TRBV29-1 with TRBJ2-1, with 9 bases lining up with TRBD2. Germline lookup yields CDR1 SQVTM and CDR2 ANQGSEA. The CDR3 sequence is 13 residues long. The V and J ends lost 5 bases and 3 bases, in that order; junction bases with no gene match: 2. CDR3 sequence (DNA): TGCAGCGTTAGTAGCGGGGGCTACAATGAGCAGTTCTTC. Its translation: CSVSSGGYNEQFF.

The chain links TRBV4-2 to TRBJ2-7; 8 positions match TRBD2. The V gene end was trimmed by 1 base and the J gene end by 2 bases; junction bases not matched to a gene: 7. CDR1 LGHNA and CDR2 YNFKEQ come from the germline V gene. CDR3 length: 16 residues. This CDR3 is CASSQGLAGDTYEQYF. The CDR3 DNA sequence: TGTGCCAGCAGCCAAGGGCTAGCGGGCGACACCTACGAGCAGTACTTC.

In its sample, this clonotype was seen a few times. The J gene is TRBJ1-6, the V gene TRBV5-5; D remains unclear. This CDR3 comprises 15 residues. V was trimmed by 0 bases and J by 2 bases, leaving 6 bases between them. Germline CDR1 reads SGHKS; CDR2 reads YYEKEE (reference sequence). The CDR3 spells CASSLEGTYNSPLHF. In nucleotides, the CDR3 is TGTGCCAGCAGCTTGGAAGGAACCTATAATTCACCCCTCCACTTT.

The rearrangement joins TRBV7-2 to TRBJ1-2; no clear D. The germline V gene encodes CDR1 SGHTA and CDR2 FQGNSA. CDR3 size: 15 residues. With 5 bases removed from V and 3 bases from J, the gap between germline ends came to 16 bases. The CDR3 DNA follows: TGTGCCAGCAGCCCCACTCCGGATTGGGACTATGGCTACACCTTC. Translation gives CASSPTPDWDYGYTF.

The chain links TRBV20-1 to TRBJ2-3; 9 positions match TRBD2. The CDR3 sequence is 14 residues long. Germline CDR1 is DFQATT and CDR2 is SNEGSKA (reference sequence). V was clipped by 5 bases and J by 5 bases; unmatched bases: 8. This CDR3 reads CSAVAGDFVDTQYF. The CDR3 DNA sequence: TGCAGTGCTGTAGCGGGAGATTTTGTAGATACGCAGTATTTT.

The table lists this clonotype with a few counts. The rearrangement links TRBV29-1 to TRBJ1-5; D is ambiguous. The CDR3 has 10 residues. Looked up from germline, CDR1 is SQVTM and CDR2 is ANQGSEA. Between the trimmed V and J ends, which lost 4 bases and 2 bases, there was a span of 0 bases. The CDR3 spells CSVGNQPQHF. The CDR3 nucleotides are TGCAGCGTTGGCAATCAGCCCCAGCATTTT.

This chain joins TRBV4-1 and TRBJ2-2; TRBD1 matches 10 bases. With V trimmed by 4 bases and J by 4 bases, 3 bases remained unmatched. Germline CDR1 and CDR2: MGHRA and YSYEKL. This CDR3 has 15 amino acids. The CDR3 spells CASSRQGAITGELFF. CDR3 DNA: TGCGCCAGCAGCCGACAGGGGGCGATCACCGGGGAGCTGTTTTTT.

The chain couples TRBV6-2 or TRBV6-3 to TRBJ2-5; tentatively, D is TRBD1 or TRBD2 (5 bases each). Germline V CDR1 and CDR2: MNHEY, SVGEGT. The length of the CDR3 is 13 residues. V shed 8 bases and J shed 5 bases, with 15 bases lying between them. In DNA form, the CDR3 reads TGTGCCAGCGGGCTGGGGGTTCGTGAGACCCAGTACTTC. The encoded protein is CASGLGVRETQYF.

The rearrangement joins TRBV12-3 or TRBV12-4 to TRBJ1-5; D ambiguous. The CDR3 covers 15 residues. The V and J ends lost 5 bases and 3 bases respectively, with 14 bases between them. The CDR3 DNA follows: TGTGCCAGCAGTGCGGTGGGAGGCCACAATCAGCCCCAGCATTTT. Its protein is CASSAVGGHNQPQHF.

This clonotype was observed a few times. The chain joins TRBV28 to TRBJ1-1, with D possibly being TRBD1 (5 bases). This CDR3 comprises 15 residues. Per the germline V gene, CDR1 is MDHEN and CDR2 is SYDVKM. Trimming shortened V by 4 bases and J by 1 base, and 13 bases separated the two germline ends. Here the CDR3 DNA reads TGTGCCAGCAGTTCCGTGGGCGGGGCGAACACTGAAGCTTTCTTT. Translation gives CASSSVGGANTEAFF.

The chain couples TRBV27 to TRBJ2-7; D possibly corresponds to TRBD2 (5 bases). Trimming stripped 11 bases from V and 0 bases from J, with 11 bases between. Germline CDR1 is MNHEY and CDR2 is SMNVEV (reference sequence). The CDR3 has 12 residues. The CDR3 bases are TGTGCCTCTTACGGGAACTCCTACGAGCAGTACTTC. Translation gives CASYGNSYEQYF.

This clonotype was counted between two and nine times. This chain joins TRBV9 and TRBJ1-6; no reliable D call. V was clipped by 0 bases and J by 9 bases, with 13 bases between them. This CDR3 has 15 amino acids. Germline V CDR1 and CDR2: SGDLS, YYNGEE. CDR3 DNA: TGTGCCAGCAGCGTAGCTCAGGTCCCGGGTTCACCCCTCCACTTT. Translation: CASSVAQVPGSPLHF.

The chain combines TRBV18 with TRBJ2-7, with TRBD1 matching over 7 bases. This CDR3 contains 14 residues. CDR1 KGHSH and CDR2 LQKENI come from the germline V gene. V shed 6 bases, J shed 3 bases, and the junction held 8 bases outside the gene matches. CDR3 amino acids: CASSTRDSYYEQYF. In DNA form, the CDR3 reads TGTGCCAGCTCTACCAGGGACAGCTACTACGAGCAGTACTTC.

This chain links TRBV6-2 or TRBV6-3 with TRBJ2-3; 8 positions agree with TRBD2. J lost 4 bases, V lost 4 bases, and 10 bases had no gene match. The CDR3 runs to 16 residues. CDR1 MNHEY and CDR2 SVGEGT come from the germline V gene. CDR3 protein: CASSSGGGLAADTQYF. For the CDR3, the DNA is TGTGCCAGCAGTTCCGGGGGGGGTCTAGCGGCAGATACGCAGTATTTT.

This clonotype was seen a single time. The rearrangement joins TRBV27 to TRBJ2-1; D may be TRBD1 (6 bases). CDR1 and CDR2 from the germline V gene are MNHEY and SMNVEV (reference sequence). The CDR3 has 16 residues. Trimming removed 5 bases from V and 0 bases from J, with 14 bases in between. The CDR3 here is CASSKSDRSSYNEQFF. CDR3 sequence (DNA): TGTGCCAGCAGTAAAAGTGACAGGAGCTCCTACAATGAGCAGTTCTTC.

The V call is TRBV18, the J call TRBJ1-5, with D possibly being TRBD1 (5 bases). CDR3 length: 16 residues. The V and J ends lost 6 bases and 0 bases respectively, with 15 bases between them. Germline V gene lookup returns CDR1 KGHSH and CDR2 LQKENI. This CDR3 is CASSPDSGVSNQPQHF. In DNA, the CDR3 is TGTGCCAGCTCCCCAGACAGTGGGGTTAGCAATCAGCCCCAGCATTTT.

V usage is TRBV5-1 and J usage is TRBJ2-7, with 8 bases lining up with TRBD1. The trim removed 5 bases at V and 2 bases at J, leaving 9 bases unmatched. Germline V lookup: CDR1 SGHRS, CDR2 YFSETQ. The CDR3 runs to 15 residues. Here the CDR3 reads CASSPPGQVPYEQYF. Here the CDR3 DNA reads TGCGCCAGCAGTCCTCCGGGACAGGTGCCCTACGAGCAGTACTTC.

The DNA of the CDR3 is TGCGCCAGCAGCTTTACAGGGGGCGCGAGTACCGGGGAGCTGTTTTTT. Its protein is CASSFTGGASTGELFF. The chain is built from TRBV5-1 and TRBJ2-2, with 9 bases matching TRBD1. CDR1 is SGHRS and CDR2 is YFSETQ in the germline V gene. The trim removed 2 bases at V and 5 bases at J, leaving 7 bases unmatched. The CDR3 runs to 16 residues.

This chain connects TRBV9 to TRBJ1-2; D is ambiguous. Germline CDR1 is SGDLS and CDR2 is YYNGEE. CDR3 length: 14 residues. The V end lost 1 base, the J end lost 5 bases, and 12 bases lay between the germline ends. This chain's CDR3 is CASSVSGSGYGYTF. The CDR3, as DNA: TGTGCCAGCAGCGTATCGGGGTCCGGGTATGGCTACACCTTC.

This clonotype was detected a few times. The chain has TRBV29-1 and TRBJ2-1; either TRBD1 or TRBD2 may fit D (6 bases each). CDR1 is SQVTM, CDR2 ANQGSEA, per germline. The CDR3 has 12 residues. The ends were cut back, 7 bases at V and 9 bases at J, with 16 bases in the middle. CDR3 nucleotides: TGCAGCGCCCGGGGGCCGGGCCCTGAGCAGTTCTTC. This codes for CSARGPGPEQFF.